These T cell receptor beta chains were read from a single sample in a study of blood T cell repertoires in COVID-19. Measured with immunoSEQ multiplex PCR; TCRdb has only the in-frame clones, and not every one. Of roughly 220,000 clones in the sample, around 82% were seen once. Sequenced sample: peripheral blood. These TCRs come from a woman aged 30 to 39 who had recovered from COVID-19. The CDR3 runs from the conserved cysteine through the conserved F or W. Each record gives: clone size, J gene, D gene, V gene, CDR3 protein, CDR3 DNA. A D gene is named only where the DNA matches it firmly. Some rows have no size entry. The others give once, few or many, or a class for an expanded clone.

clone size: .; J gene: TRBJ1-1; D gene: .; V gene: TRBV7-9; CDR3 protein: CASSSQGGGEAFF; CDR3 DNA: TGTGCCAGCAGCTCACAGGGTGGTGGTGAAGCTTTCTTT
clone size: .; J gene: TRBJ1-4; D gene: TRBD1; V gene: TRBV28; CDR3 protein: CASSGGGGEKLFF; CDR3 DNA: TGTGCCAGCAGTGGAGGGGGCGGGGAAAAACTGTTTTTT
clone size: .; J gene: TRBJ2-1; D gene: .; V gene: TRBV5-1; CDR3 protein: CASSLTGVNEQFF; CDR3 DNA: TGCGCCAGCAGCTTAACCGGTGTCAATGAGCAGTTCTTC
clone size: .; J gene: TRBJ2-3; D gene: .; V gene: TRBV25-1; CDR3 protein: CASSVADTQYF; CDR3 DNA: TGTGCCAGCAGCGTCGCAGATACGCAGTATTTT
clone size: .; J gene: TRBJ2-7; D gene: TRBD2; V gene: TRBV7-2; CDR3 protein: CASSPAGTSGRGEQYF; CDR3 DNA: TGTGCCAGCAGCCCCGCAGGGACTAGCGGGAGGGGCGAGCAGTACTTC
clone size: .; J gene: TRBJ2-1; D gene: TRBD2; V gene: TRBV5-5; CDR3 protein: CASSRNGGAYNEQFF; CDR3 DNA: TGTGCCAGCAGCCGGAATGGGGGGGCCTACAATGAGCAGTTCTTC
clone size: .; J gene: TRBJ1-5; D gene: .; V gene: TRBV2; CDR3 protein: CASSEVSGANQPQHF; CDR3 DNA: TGTGCCAGCAGTGAAGTTTCAGGGGCCAATCAGCCCCAGCATTTT
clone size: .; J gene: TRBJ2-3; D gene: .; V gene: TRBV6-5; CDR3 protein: CASSPRGKDTDTQYF; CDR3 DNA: TGTGCCAGCAGTCCCCGGGGGAAGGACACAGATACGCAGTATTTT
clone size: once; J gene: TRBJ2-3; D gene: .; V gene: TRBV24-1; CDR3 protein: CATSGASSTSTDTQYF; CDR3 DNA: TGTGCCACCAGTGGGGCAAGCAGTACTAGCACAGATACGCAGTATTTT
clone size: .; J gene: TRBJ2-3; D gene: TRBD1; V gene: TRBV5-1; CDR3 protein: CASSLQGETDTQYF; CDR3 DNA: TGCGCCAGCAGCTTACAGGGGGAAACAGATACGCAGTATTTT
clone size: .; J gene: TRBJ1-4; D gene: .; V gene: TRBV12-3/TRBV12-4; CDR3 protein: CASSLFGNEKLFF; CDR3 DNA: TGTGCCAGCAGTTTATTCGGGAATGAAAAACTGTTTTTT
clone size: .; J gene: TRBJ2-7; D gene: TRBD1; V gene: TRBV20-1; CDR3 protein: CSGLTGDVLYF; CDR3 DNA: TGCAGTGGTCTCACAGGGGATGTTCTGTACTTC
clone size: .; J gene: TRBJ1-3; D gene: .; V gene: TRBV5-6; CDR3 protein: CASSLDLGLDLYTIYF; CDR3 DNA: TGTGCCAGCAGCTTGGATCTTGGTTTAGACTTATACACCATATATTTT
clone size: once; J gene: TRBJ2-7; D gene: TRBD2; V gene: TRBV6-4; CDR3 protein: CASGSGGEDEAGEYHEQYF; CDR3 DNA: TGTGCCAGTGGGTCTGGGGGGGAAGATGAAGCGGGAGAATACCACGAGCAGTACTTC
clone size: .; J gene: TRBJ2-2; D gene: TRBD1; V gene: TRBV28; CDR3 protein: CAAGGINTGELFF; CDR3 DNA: TGCGCTGCAGGGGGCATTAACACCGGGGAGCTGTTTTTT
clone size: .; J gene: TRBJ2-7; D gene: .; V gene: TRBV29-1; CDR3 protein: CSVVVASETYEQYF; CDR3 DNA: TGCAGCGTTGTAGTCGCTAGCGAAACCTACGAGCAGTACTTC
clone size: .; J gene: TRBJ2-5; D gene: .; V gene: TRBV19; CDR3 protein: CASSDTAGSGVAQYF; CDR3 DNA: TGTGCCAGTAGTGACACAGCGGGCTCGGGGGTGGCCCAGTACTTC
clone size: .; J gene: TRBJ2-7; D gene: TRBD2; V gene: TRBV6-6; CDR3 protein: CASSNLAVKREQYF; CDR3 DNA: TGTGCCAGCAGCAACCTAGCGGTCAAGAGAGAGCAGTACTTC
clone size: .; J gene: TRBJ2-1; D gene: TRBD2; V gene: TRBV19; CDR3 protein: CASSIQRETYNEQFF; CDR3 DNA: TGTGCCAGTAGTATTCAGCGGGAGACTTACAATGAGCAGTTCTTC
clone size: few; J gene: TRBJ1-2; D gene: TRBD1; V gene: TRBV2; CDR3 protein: CASGQGDDYGYTF; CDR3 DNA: TGTGCCAGCGGACAGGGAGATGACTATGGCTACACCTTC
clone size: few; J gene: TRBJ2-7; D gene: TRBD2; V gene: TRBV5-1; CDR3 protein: CASSLTSGYEQYF; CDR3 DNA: TGCGCCAGCAGCTTGACTAGCGGCTACGAGCAGTACTTC
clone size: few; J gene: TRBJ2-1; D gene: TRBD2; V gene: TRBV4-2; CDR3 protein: CASSFHGLAQTNEQFF; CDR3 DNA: TGTGCCAGCAGCTTTCATGGACTAGCGCAAACTAATGAGCAGTTCTTC
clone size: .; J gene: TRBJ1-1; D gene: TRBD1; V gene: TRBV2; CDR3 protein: CASSEGTGDVEAFF; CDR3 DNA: TGTGCCAGCAGTGAGGGGACAGGGGACGTTGAAGCTTTCTTT
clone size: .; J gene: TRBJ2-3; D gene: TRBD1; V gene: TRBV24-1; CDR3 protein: CASGTGRTDTQYF; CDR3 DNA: TGTGCCAGCGGGACAGGGAGGACAGATACGCAGTATTTT
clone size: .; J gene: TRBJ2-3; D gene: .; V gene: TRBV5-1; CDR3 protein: CASSRGWGTQYF; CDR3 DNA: TGCGCCAGCAGCCGGGGGTGGGGTACGCAGTATTTT
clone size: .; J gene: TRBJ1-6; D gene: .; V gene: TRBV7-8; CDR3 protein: CASSLELGARSPLHF; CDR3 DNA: TGTGCCAGCAGCTTAGAGTTAGGGGCTCGTTCACCCCTCCACTTT
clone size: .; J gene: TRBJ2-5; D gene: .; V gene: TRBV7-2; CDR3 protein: CASSSGWGWEETQYF; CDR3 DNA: TGTGCCAGCAGCTCCGGTTGGGGCTGGGAAGAGACCCAGTACTTC
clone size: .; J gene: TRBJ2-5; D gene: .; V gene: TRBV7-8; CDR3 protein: CASSLDSSLWQVTQETQYF; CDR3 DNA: TGTGCCAGCAGCTTAGACTCGAGCTTATGGCAGGTGACCCAAGAGACCCAGTACTTC
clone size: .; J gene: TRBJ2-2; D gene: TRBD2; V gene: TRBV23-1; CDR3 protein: CASNPGLAYTGELFF; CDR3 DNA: TGCGCCAGCAACCCGGGACTAGCGTACACCGGGGAGCTGTTTTTT
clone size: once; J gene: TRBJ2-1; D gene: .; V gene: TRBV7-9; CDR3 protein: CASSLESNPYNEQFF; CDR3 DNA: TGTGCCAGCAGCTTAGAGAGCAATCCCTACAATGAGCAGTTCTTC
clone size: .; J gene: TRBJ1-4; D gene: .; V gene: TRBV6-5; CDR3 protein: CASSYSRPSGEKLFF; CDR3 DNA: TGTGCCAGCAGTTACTCGAGACCGAGCGGTGAAAAACTGTTTTTT
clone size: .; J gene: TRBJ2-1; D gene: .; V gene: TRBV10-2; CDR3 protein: CASSEPRRVHRNEQFF; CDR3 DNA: TGCGCCAGCAGTGAGCCTAGGAGGGTACATCGGAATGAGCAGTTCTTC
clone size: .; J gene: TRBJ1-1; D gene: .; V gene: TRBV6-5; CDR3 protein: CASRATGTEAFF; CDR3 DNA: TGTGCCAGCAGAGCGACAGGCACTGAAGCTTTCTTT
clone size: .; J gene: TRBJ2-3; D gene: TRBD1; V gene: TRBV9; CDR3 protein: CASSVGGQGLDTQYF; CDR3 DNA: TGTGCCAGCAGCGTGGGCGGACAGGGATTAGATACGCAGTATTTT
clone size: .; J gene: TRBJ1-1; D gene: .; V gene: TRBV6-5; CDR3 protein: CASSYTDMNTEAFF; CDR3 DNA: TGTGCCAGCAGTTACACAGATATGAACACTGAAGCTTTCTTT
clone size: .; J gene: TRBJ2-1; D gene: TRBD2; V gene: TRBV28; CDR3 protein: CASSYGASGYNEQFF; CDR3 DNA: TGTGCCAGCAGTTACGGGGCTAGCGGCTACAATGAGCAGTTCTTC
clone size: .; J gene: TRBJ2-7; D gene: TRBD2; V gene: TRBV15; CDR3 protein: CATSLGLAGVSYEQYF; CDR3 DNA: TGTGCCACCAGCCTTGGACTAGCGGGCGTCTCCTACGAGCAGTACTTC